This TCR beta chain was recovered during a study of regulatory T cells in long-lasting Graves disease. This clonotype was picked up many times. Its cognate antigen is unknown. Findings and limits, study-wide: Examination was confined to peripheral blood, excluding thyroid tissue.

Trimming removed 6 bases at V and 3 bases at J, with 20 bases between. The CDR3 loop spans 16 amino acids. Building of the TCR beta libraries involved iRepertoire HTBI primers and Arm-PCR of CDR3 regions. Each CDR3 protein gets one entry after TCRdb re-called the multiplex PCR reads with MiXCR. In the table there are fewer than 550,000 distinct CDR3 sequences, 20% to 25% of which are singletons. The time point is: persistent/refractory GD, antithyroid drugs over 5 years with positive TRAb. Extracted RNA from PBMCs served as the source of the TCR library. The receptor was derived from a female donor with Graves disease. Sequences were derived from peripheral blood mononuclear cells (PBMCs), sampled when the disease was refractory, from a patient treated with antithyroid drugs. V and J are TRBV12-3 or TRBV12-4 and TRBJ2-5; D ambiguous. Here the CDR3 reads CASSPTPSSQKETQYF. The CDR3 DNA sequence: TGTGCCAGCAGCCCTACCCCCTCTTCACAGAAAGAGACCCAGTACTTC.